This entry is about one T cell receptor beta chain. Its target is not known. Germline CDR1 reads MGHDK; CDR2 reads SYGVNS. Between the trimmed V and J ends, which lost 6 bases and 3 bases, there was a span of 4 bases. The CDR3 totals 11 residues. TCRdb's table, derived via immunoSEQ multiplex PCR, lists solely in-frame clones and lacks some. The profile shows about 140,000 clones, about 93% of them singletons. This record comes from a study of T cell responses to AZD1222 COVID-19 vaccine. General observations from the study: As reported, nearly half of all spike-specific TCRs target variant regions that are unmutated. In a largely white British group with more females than males, clonal diversity was possibly underestimated. Spike-specific TCRs gained breadth and depth after people received two AZD1222 doses.

The sequence was collected from an adult who received the AZD1222 COVID-19 vaccine. The rearrangement uses TRBV25-1 and TRBJ2-3; D is unclear. The input for sequencing was peripheral blood, taken 28 days after the second AZD1222 dose. CDR3 nucleotides: TGTGCCAGCAGGCGAACAGATACGCAGTATTTT. Translated: CASRRTDTQYF.